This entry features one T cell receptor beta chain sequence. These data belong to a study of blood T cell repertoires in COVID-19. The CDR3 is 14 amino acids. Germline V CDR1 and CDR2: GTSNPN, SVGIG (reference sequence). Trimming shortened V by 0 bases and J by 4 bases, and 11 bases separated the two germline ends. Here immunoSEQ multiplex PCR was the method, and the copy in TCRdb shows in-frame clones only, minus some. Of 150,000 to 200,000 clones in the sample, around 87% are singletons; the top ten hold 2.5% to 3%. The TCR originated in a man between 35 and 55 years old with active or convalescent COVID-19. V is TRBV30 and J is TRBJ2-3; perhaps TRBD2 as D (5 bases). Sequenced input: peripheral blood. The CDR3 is CAWSVGGRADTQYF. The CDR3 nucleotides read TGTGCCTGGAGTGTAGGAGGAAGAGCAGATACGCAGTATTTT.